The 10 T cell receptor beta chains below come from one sample, sequenced in a study of T cell responses to AZD1222 COVID-19 vaccine. Libraries were prepared by immunoSEQ multiplex PCR; TCRdb keeps only in-frame clonotypes and omits some of them. Of 70,000 to 95,000 clones listed, more than 80% are singletons. The sequencing here drew on peripheral blood, taken 28 days after the second AZD1222 dose. The receptors derive from an adult who received the AZD1222 COVID-19 vaccine.

The chain combines TRBV5-1 with TRBJ2-6; D may be TRBD1 (6 bases). CDR1 and CDR2 from the germline V gene are SGHRS and YFSETQ. Trimming cost V 4 bases and J 2 bases, with 13 bases left between them. The CDR3 has 16 amino acids. The CDR3 DNA sequence: TGCGCCAGCAGCCCACAGGGACAAACTGGGGCCAACGTCCTGACTTTC. Its translation is CASSPQGQTGANVLTF.

The count of this clone is one. V and J are TRBV6-4 and TRBJ1-2; TRBD1 matches 8 bases. This CDR3 is built from 13 residues. Trimming removed 6 bases from V and 7 bases from J; junction bases left unmatched: 7. Germline V CDR1 and CDR2: MRHNA, SNTAGT. CDR3 amino acids: CASSRGQGRGYTF. The CDR3 DNA reads TGTGCCAGCAGCCGCGGACAGGGACGTGGCTACACCTTC.

This clone occurred once. This rearrangement joins TRBV6-5 to TRBJ2-7, with 11 bases aligning to TRBD2. This CDR3 is 15 amino acids long. Per the germline V gene, CDR1 is MNHEY and CDR2 is SVGAGI. After removal of 0 bases from V and 5 bases from J, the junction contained 3 bases not matched to a gene. This chain's CDR3 is CASSYSSSGGHEQYF. CDR3 bases: TGTGCCAGCAGTTACTCTTCTAGCGGGGGGCACGAGCAGTACTTC.

CDR3 coding DNA: TGTGCCATCAGTGATCTGACAGGGCCCTACAATGAGCAGTTCTTC. Amino acids: CAISDLTGPYNEQFF. The V gene is TRBV10-3, the J gene TRBJ2-1; 7 positions match TRBD1. The CDR3 is 15 amino acids. V gave up 3 bases and J gave up 2 bases; unmatched junction bases: 4. CDR1 and CDR2 from the germline V gene are ENHRY and SYGVKD.

The genes are TRBV3-1 (or the pseudogene TRBV3-2) and TRBJ2-2; 10 bases match TRBD2. This CDR3 region has 17 residues. Germline lookup yields CDR1 LGHDT and CDR2 YNNKEL (reference sequence). V trimming: 1 base; J trimming: 7 bases; junction bases outside the gene matches: 9. This chain's CDR3 is CASSQASKREGGGELFF. The CDR3 coding sequence is TGTGCCAGCAGCCAAGCTTCTAAGCGGGAGGGCGGCGGGGAGCTGTTTTTT.

The chain recombines TRBV7-6 with TRBJ2-3; D possibly corresponds to TRBD1 (5 bases). CDR1 SGHVS and CDR2 FNYEAQ come from the germline V gene. CDR3 length: 17 amino acids. V gave up 1 base and J gave up 2 bases, with 16 bases separating them. CDR3 region: CASSLEIRVPSTDTQYF. For the CDR3, the DNA is TGTGCCAGCAGCTTAGAGATCAGGGTCCCCTCCACAGATACGCAGTATTTT.

The chain combines TRBV12-3 or TRBV12-4 with TRBJ2-1; D unclear. Deletions cut 6 bases from V and 9 bases from J, with 15 bases between. The CDR3 totals 13 residues. The CDR3 region is CASSPQLGGEQFF. For the CDR3, the DNA is TGTGCCAGCAGCCCACAACTTGGCGGTGAGCAGTTCTTC.

The genes are TRBV5-6 and TRBJ1-1; D call uncertain. CDR3 length: 14 residues. Trimming pared 1 base from V and 4 bases from J, leaving 11 bases between. Germline V gene sequence: CDR1 SGHDT, CDR2 YYEEEE. The CDR3 DNA reads TGTGCCAGCAGCTTGTTAGATGGGGTCACTGAAGCTTTCTTT. Protein sequence: CASSLLDGVTEAFF.

The chain uses TRBV6-5 and TRBJ1-2; TRBD1 aligns across 7 bases. Trimming at V came to 0 bases and at J to 4 bases, leaving 5 bases not matched to a gene. This CDR3 region has 15 residues. Germline CDR1 MNHEY, CDR2 SVGAGI. The DNA of the CDR3 is TGTGCCAGCAGTTACTCGCAGGGGGAGGGCTATGGCTACACCTTC. Protein: CASSYSQGEGYGYTF.

The rearrangement joins TRBV9 to TRBJ1-1; TRBD1 might be the D (6 bases). This CDR3 is 13 amino acids long. The V gene lost 0 bases and the J gene lost 6 bases, with 9 bases spanning the gap. Germline assignment: CDR1 SGDLS and CDR2 YYNGEE. As DNA, the CDR3 is TGTGCCAGCAGCGTAGTTAGACAGGCTGAAGCTTTCTTT. It translates to CASSVVRQAEAFF.